The clone carrying this T cell receptor (beta chain) was seen only a few times. This sample was taken from a study of blood T cell repertoires in COVID-19. Study background: Material from acute and convalescent COVID-19 was sourced from the United States, Italy and Spain.

The ends were cut back, 6 bases at V and 0 bases at J, with 24 bases in the middle. The CDR3 covers 19 residues. From germline, CDR1 is SNHLY and CDR2 FYNNEI. Sequenced by immunoSEQ multiplex PCR; TCRdb stores in-frame clones only, minus some. Among under 250,000 clones, 89% were seen once, and the ten largest hold less than 7.5%. The receptor was derived from a man aged 55 to 69 who had recovered from COVID-19. V gene TRBV2 combines with J gene TRBJ2-1; D may be TRBD2 (5 bases). The sample consisted of peripheral blood. CDR3 region: CASRGVSVGDKGSYNEQFF. In nucleotides, the CDR3 is TGTGCCAGCAGAGGCGTTAGCGTGGGAGACAAAGGCTCCTACAATGAGCAGTTCTTC.